This T cell receptor (beta chain) originates from a study of sequential checkpoint blockade in melanoma. Across the study: TCRβ was sequenced from DNA of 75 to 95 pretreatment tumors. Under 25 patients had matched tumor biopsies before treatment and at week 13 after nivolumab or ipilimumab alone. General study findings and limits: Tumor T-cell fraction and clonality correlated with PD-L1 and CD8+ counts. Patients with week-13 increases in T-cell fraction and clonality benefited about 30 times more often.

This clone is labeled as medium-sized (0.01 to 0.1%). Its antigen is currently unknown. The CDR3 has 17 residues. The ends lost 3 bases at V and 6 bases at J; junction bases unmatched: 10. Germline lookup yields CDR1 SGHNT and CDR2 YENEEA. Indicated treatment: randomized to nivolumab then ipilimumab (arm A) or the reverse (arm B). TCRdb's table, derived via immunoSEQ multiplex PCR, lists solely in-frame clones and lacks some. The sample shows about 2,300 clones, roughly 15% of them seen only once. This clonotype was sampled from a human donor with melanoma. The input for sequencing was tumor tissue (inferred from file names), taken from a patient given nivolumab and ipilimumab in sequence. The chain carries TRBV11-3 and TRBJ2-1; 11 bases agree with TRBD2. The CDR3 loop is CASSLAGTSGPSNEQFF. CDR3 DNA: TGTGCCAGCAGCTTGGCCGGGACTAGCGGACCCTCCAATGAGCAGTTCTTC. Full variable domain (missing parts from reference TRBV11-3 and TRBJ2-1): EAGVVQSPRYKIIEKKQPVAFWCNPISGHNTLYWYLQNLGQGPELLIRYENEEAVDDSQLPKDRFSAERLKGVDSTLKIQPAELGDSAVYLCASSLAGTSGPSNEQFFGPGTRLTVL.